The rows below give T cell receptor beta chains drawn from one sample of a study of blood T cell repertoires in COVID-19. Assay used: immunoSEQ multiplex PCR; TCRdb lists only in-frame clones, some missing. The profile covers under 250,000 clones, with over 75% appearing a single time and approximately 9% taken by the ten largest. The sequenced material came from PBMCs or T cells enriched from blood (not recorded which). The receptors originated from a woman between 45 and 60 years old with acute COVID-19. Each CDR3 is given with its conserved first and last residue. D genes are given only for firm matches. Size tells how often a clone was seen (once, few, many) or the class of an expanded clone, and some rows leave it out.

.	TRBJ1-5	TRBD1	TRBV7-9	TGTGCCAGCAGCTCCGATAATAACAGGGGAGGTCAGCCCCAGCATTTT	CASSSDNNRGGQPQHF
.	TRBJ1-1	.	TRBV19	TGTGCCAGTAGTGACAGCCGAAAGACTGAAGCTTTCTTT	CASSDSRKTEAFF
.	TRBJ1-5	.	TRBV19	TGTGCCAGTAGTAGACCGGACAAGCCCCAGCATTTT	CASSRPDKPQHF
once	TRBJ1-1	.	TRBV27	TGTGCCAGCAGTTTATCCCCACTAGGCGGCCACACTGAAGCTTTCTTT	CASSLSPLGGHTEAFF
.	TRBJ1-2	.	TRBV7-2	TGTGCCAGCAGCGGGAAGGACAGCCCCTATGGCTACACCTTC	CASSGKDSPYGYTF
.	TRBJ1-3	.	TRBV5-1	TGCGCCAGCAGCTTTAAGACAGGTGACTCTGGAAACACCATATATTTT	CASSFKTGDSGNTIYF
.	TRBJ1-2	.	TRBV6-6	TGTGCCAGCAGCCCGGGACATCTTGAGAGTGGCTACACCTTC	CASSPGHLESGYTF
once	TRBJ1-2	TRBD1	TRBV20-1	TGCAGTGCTAGTTTGAAGCAGGGGGCTGACTATGGCTACACCTTC	CSASLKQGADYGYTF
.	TRBJ1-2	TRBD1	TRBV7-2	TGTGCCAGCAGCTTAGGTGGACAGGGGCGCAACTATGGCTACACCTTC	CASSLGGQGRNYGYTF
.	TRBJ1-1	TRBD1	TRBV6-5	TGTGCCAGCAGTTACTCGGGCCAGGGGGTCGGTGAAGCTTTCTTT	CASSYSGQGVGEAFF
.	TRBJ2-7	.	TRBV12-3/TRBV12-4	TGTGCCAGCAGTTCATTACAGGGAATAAGACAGTACTTC	CASSSLQGIRQYF
.	TRBJ2-1	.	TRBV7-3	TGTGCCAGCAGCTTAAATCAGCTCGGGCTAGCCTCTTTCAATGAGCAGTTCTTC	CASSLNQLGLASFNEQFF
.	TRBJ1-2	.	TRBV6-5	TGTGCCAGCAGTTACAATAGGGGCAACTTCTATGGCTACACCTTC	CASSYNRGNFYGYTF
few	TRBJ2-2	.	TRBV5-1	TGCGCCAGCAGCCCACGCAGCGTCACCGGGGAGCTGTTTTTT	CASSPRSVTGELFF
.	TRBJ1-2	.	TRBV29-1	TGCAGCGTTGAACCCGCCAGCTATGGCTACACCTTC	CSVEPASYGYTF
.	TRBJ1-5	.	TRBV7-8	TGTGCCAGCAGCGGCGGAAGGGGTCGCAATCAGCCCCAGCATTTT	CASSGGRGRNQPQHF
.	TRBJ2-2	TRBD1	TRBV6-2/TRBV6-3	TGTGCCAGCAGTTATGACAGGGTGAACACCGGGGAGCTGTTTTTT	CASSYDRVNTGELFF
.	TRBJ1-1	.	TRBV21-1	TGTGCTCCAGGTCGGGGGACGAAGAACACTGAAGCTTTCTTT	CAPGRGTKNTEAFF
.	TRBJ1-2	TRBD1	TRBV10-3	TGTGCCATCAGTGTACAGGGGCAGGGTGGCTACACCTTC	CAISVQGQGGYTF
.	TRBJ1-6	.	TRBV6-5	TGTGCCAGTAGTCCCGGGGTCTATAATTCACCCCTCCACTTT	CASSPGVYNSPLHF
few	TRBJ2-7	.	TRBV5-1	TGCGCCAGCAGCTGGGACAATACCTACGAGCAGTACTTC	CASSWDNTYEQYF
.	TRBJ2-5	TRBD2	TRBV19	TGTGCCAGTAGTATAGAGGGCGCGGGGGAGCGGAAGACCCAGTACTTC	CASSIEGAGERKTQYF
.	TRBJ1-5	.	TRBV21-1	TGTGCCAGTTCTGGCCGAGGGTCCTATAGCAATCAGCCCCAGCATTTT	CASSGRGSYSNQPQHF
.	TRBJ2-7	TRBD1	TRBV4-3	TGCGCCAGCAGCCAAGGGTTGAGAGGGGGCGACGAGCAGTACTTC	CASSQGLRGGDEQYF
.	TRBJ1-2	.	TRBV18	TGTGCCAGCTCACCACAGGTGGCGGTGGCTAACTATGGCTACACCTTC	CASSPQVAVANYGYTF
.	TRBJ2-7	.	TRBV6-1	TGTGCCAGCAGTGAAGTGTCCGGCTCCTACGAGCAGTACTTC	CASSEVSGSYEQYF
.	TRBJ1-6	TRBD1	TRBV2	TGTGCCAGCACCCGAATAGGGACAGTAAATAATTCACCCCTCCACTTT	CASTRIGTVNNSPLHF
.	TRBJ1-5	.	TRBV30	TGTGCCTGGAGTGTAGGGGGAGCCCAAGGTCAGCCCCAGCATTTT	CAWSVGGAQGQPQHF
.	TRBJ2-5	TRBD1	TRBV7-2	TGTGCCAGCAGCTTAGCGGGACAGGGGGTTAAAGAGACCCAGTACTTC	CASSLAGQGVKETQYF
.	TRBJ2-3	.	TRBV4-1	TGCGCCAGCAGCCAAGGAAGCCTCCCAGATACGCAGTATTTT	CASSQGSLPDTQYF
.	TRBJ1-4	.	TRBV6-5	TGTGCCAGCAGTCCCCACCGTTTGGCAAATGAAAAACTGTTTTTT	CASSPHRLANEKLFF
.	TRBJ1-2	TRBD1	TRBV7-9	TGTGCCAGCAGCTTAAGGGAACAGGGGGCTTTCGAGGGCTACACCTTC	CASSLREQGAFEGYTF
.	TRBJ1-1	.	TRBV9	TGTGCCAGCAGCTCAACAGGTTTTACTGAAGCTTTCTTT	CASSSTGFTEAFF
.	TRBJ1-4	TRBD1	TRBV14	TGTGCCAGCAGCCAATTCTTTGACAGGGCAGCTAATGAAAAACTGTTTTTT	CASSQFFDRAANEKLFF
.	TRBJ1-4	TRBD1	TRBV9	TGTGCCAGCAGCGTTGGGACAGGGGTTAATGAAAAACTGTTTTTT	CASSVGTGVNEKLFF
few	TRBJ2-5	TRBD1	TRBV5-4	TGTGCCAGCAGAGATGGACAGGGAGGAGAGACCCAGTACTTC	CASRDGQGGETQYF
.	TRBJ1-1	TRBD1	TRBV18	TGTGCCAGTACCCAGGGGGCGCGAATGAACACTGAAGCTTTCTTT	CASTQGARMNTEAFF
.	TRBJ1-2	TRBD1	TRBV7-9	TGTGCCAGCAGCTTAGGACAGGGGACTAACTATGGCTACACCTTC	CASSLGQGTNYGYTF
.	TRBJ2-1	.	TRBV6-4	TGTGCCAGCCCGGTCTCGAGCGGGCTCAGCTCCTACAATGAGCAGTTCTTC	CASPVSSGLSSYNEQFF
.	TRBJ1-1	.	TRBV7-2	TGTGCCAGCAGCGTAGTACAGGGCCTAGAAGCTTTCTTT	CASSVVQGLEAFF
.	TRBJ1-1	.	TRBV7-9	TGTGCCAGCAGCCAACTACAGGGAACAACTGAAGCTTTCTTT	CASSQLQGTTEAFF
.	TRBJ1-1	.	TRBV6-2/TRBV6-3	TGTGCCAGCAGCGCCCGTAACAGGGAGACTGAAGCTTTCTTT	CASSARNRETEAFF
.	TRBJ2-1	TRBD2	TRBV18	TGTGCCAGCTCAGGGGGACTAGTTGTTGGGGACAATGAGCAGTTCTTC	CASSGGLVVGDNEQFF
.	TRBJ2-3	TRBD1	TRBV2	TGTGCCAGCAGTGGACAGGGATTGGCGGAAGATACGCAGTATTTT	CASSGQGLAEDTQYF
.	TRBJ1-2	TRBD1	TRBV18	TGTGCCAGCTCACTAAAGGGACAGGGGTCTACTAACTATGGCTACACCTTC	CASSLKGQGSTNYGYTF
.	TRBJ2-3	TRBD2	TRBV5-1	TGCGCCAGCAGCTCGCCGGGGGGGATGAAAGATACGCAGTATTTT	CASSSPGGMKDTQYF
.	TRBJ1-3	TRBD1	TRBV7-8	TGTGCCAGCAGCTTAGATGCGACAGGGGCCTCTGGAAACACCATATATTTT	CASSLDATGASGNTIYF
.	TRBJ1-1	TRBD1	TRBV7-2	TGTGCCAGCAGCTTAGAACCGGGACAGGGTGTTGGAGCTTTCTTT	CASSLEPGQGVGAFF
.	TRBJ1-6	TRBD1	TRBV9	TGTGCCAGCAGCGCTACAGGGGACTCTTCACCCCTCCACTTT	CASSATGDSSPLHF
few	TRBJ1-2	TRBD1	TRBV2	TGTGCCAGCAGTGAAGAGGGCAGGGGGCCGCATTCGTGGGGCTACACCTTC	CASSEEGRGPHSWGYTF
.	TRBJ1-6	.	TRBV5-1	TGCGCCAGCAGCTTGGGGCAGGAAAATTCACCCCTCCACTTT	CASSLGQENSPLHF
.	TRBJ1-4	.	TRBV5-8	TGTGCCAGCAGCTTGGGGGCAGGCCACCAAAGGAAACTGTTTTTT	CASSLGAGHQRKLFF
few	TRBJ2-3	.	TRBV9	TGTGCCAGCAGCGTGGGCCCAATTCCAGATACGCAGTATTTT	CASSVGPIPDTQYF
.	TRBJ1-2	.	TRBV27	TGTGCCAGCAGTTTATCCCTTTTGTCCGGCTATGGCTACACCTTC	CASSLSLLSGYGYTF
few	TRBJ2-2	TRBD1	TRBV27	TGTGCCACCATGGGGGACAGGGCCACCGGGGAGCTGTTTTTT	CATMGDRATGELFF
.	TRBJ1-1	.	TRBV13	TGTGCCAGCAGCTTAGGGGGGAGAGACGGAGCTTTCTTT	CASSLGGRDGAFF